Following are 27 T cell receptor beta chains from one sample sequenced in a study of blood T cell repertoires in COVID-19. Assay used: immunoSEQ multiplex PCR; TCRdb lists only in-frame clones, some missing. Here the sample spans about 410,000 clones, 70% to 90% being singletons. The sample was peripheral blood. All receptors come from a woman aged 40 to 50 with COVID-19, enrolled during active disease.

The rearrangement links TRBV4-2 to TRBJ1-5, with a possible D match to TRBD1 (6 bases). Trimming removed 0 bases from V and 6 bases from J, with 15 bases in between. The CDR3 covers 16 residues. In germline, CDR1 is LGHNA, CDR2 YNFKEQ. The CDR3 nucleotides are TGTGCCAGCAGCCAAGAGGGGCCAGGGGCTGGTCAGCCCCAGCATTTT. It encodes CASSQEGPGAGQPQHF.

V and J are TRBV5-1 and TRBJ2-1; D may be TRBD2 (5 bases). The V and J ends lost 4 bases and 7 bases respectively, with 12 bases between them. Germline CDR1 SGHRS, CDR2 YFSETQ. The CDR3 has 13 amino acids. This CDR3 is CASSMDLLNEQFF. Here the CDR3 DNA reads TGCGCCAGCAGCATGGACTTACTGAATGAGCAGTTCTTC.

The V call is TRBV7-6, the J call TRBJ1-6; D remains ambiguous. Looked up from germline, CDR1 is SGHVS and CDR2 is FNYEAQ. The length of the CDR3 is 15 residues. V lost 1 base and J 3 bases, leaving 7 bases between the germline ends. In DNA form, the CDR3 reads TGTGCCAGCAGCTTAGTGGGCAGCTATAATTCACCCCTCCACTTT. Its translation is CASSLVGSYNSPLHF.

The V gene is TRBV28, the J gene TRBJ1-4; unclear D gene. This CDR3 spans 14 amino acids. With 6 bases removed from V and 5 bases from J, the gap between germline ends came to 13 bases. Germline CDR1 MDHEN, CDR2 SYDVKM. The CDR3 spells CASRGGSGNEKLFF. The DNA of the CDR3 is TGTGCCAGCAGGGGTGGGAGTGGGAATGAAAAACTGTTTTTT.

The genes are TRBV19 and TRBJ2-1; 9 bases are shared with TRBD2. Looked up from germline, CDR1 is LNHDA and CDR2 is SQIVND (reference sequence). The trim removed 1 base at V and 7 bases at J, leaving 5 bases unmatched. This CDR3 comprises 15 residues. CDR3 region: CASSIGTSALNEQFF. The DNA of the CDR3 is TGTGCCAGTAGTATAGGGACTAGCGCCCTAAATGAGCAGTTCTTC. The entire variable domain, with the rest obtained from reference TRBV19 and TRBJ2-1, is as follows: DGGITQSPKYLFRKEGQNVTLSCEQNLNHDAMYWYRQDPGQGLRLIYYSQIVNDFQKGDIAEGYSVSREKKESFPLTVTSAQKNPTAFYLCASSIGTSALNEQFFGPGTRLTVL.

In its sample, this clone was seen once. V and J are TRBV20-1 and TRBJ2-2, with TRBD2 as a possible D gene (6 bases). CDR1 is DFQATT, CDR2 SNEGSKA, per germline (reference sequence). V was cut by 3 bases and J by 8 bases, with 25 bases left in between. The CDR3 runs 17 residues. CDR3 sequence (DNA): TGCAGTGCTAGTGAAAGCCCAGCGGGTAGCGGCCGGGGGGAGCTGTTTTTT. It is translated as CSASESPAGSGRGELFF.

The chain uses TRBV7-9 and TRBJ1-2; D may be TRBD1 (5 bases). Germline CDR1 and CDR2: SEHNR and FQNEAQ (reference sequence). CDR3 size: 16 residues. Trimming removed 4 bases at V and 6 bases at J, with 21 bases between. CDR3 residues: CASSSRVQGMKDGYTF. The CDR3 DNA reads as TGTGCCAGCAGCTCCCGGGTCCAGGGAATGAAGGATGGCTACACCTTC. Full variable domain (remainder filled in from reference TRBV7-9 and TRBJ1-2): DTGVSQNPRHKITKRGQNVTFRCDPISEHNRLYWYRQTLGQGPEFLTYFQNEAQLEKSRLLSDRFSAERPKGSFSTLEIQRTEQGDSAMYLCASSSRVQGMKDGYTFGSGTRLTVV.

This chain uses TRBV7-2 with TRBJ2-1; 7 positions match TRBD2. V dropped 3 bases and J dropped 4; count of bases not matched to a gene: 6. There are 15 residues in the CDR3. Per germline, CDR1 SGHTA and CDR2 FQGNSA. CDR3 nucleotides: TGTGCCAGCAGCTTCACTAGCGCAACTTACAATGAGCAGTTCTTC. Protein: CASSFTSATYNEQFF.

The gene calls are TRBV18 and TRBJ1-1; D is uncertain. The CDR3 spans 12 residues. Trimming removed 8 bases from V and 7 bases from J, with 14 bases in between. Germline-derived CDR1 and CDR2 are KGHSH and LQKENI. For the CDR3, the DNA is TGTGCCAGCAGCACTTCGGCGGGTGAAGCTTTCTTT. Protein: CASSTSAGEAFF.

The CDR3 DNA follows: TGTGCCAGCAGCCAAGACCCGAGGGAGGACGTGCTGTACAATGAGCAGTTCTTC. Its protein product is CASSQDPREDVLYNEQFF. The chain is built from TRBV3-1 (or the pseudogene TRBV3-2) and TRBJ2-1; tentative D call: TRBD2 (6 bases). Germline V gives CDR1 LGHDT, CDR2 YNNKEL (reference sequence). Trimming pared 0 bases from V and 4 bases from J, leaving 19 bases between. There are 18 residues in the CDR3.

The rearrangement links TRBV6-5 to TRBJ1-3; D uncertain. Per germline, CDR1 MNHEY and CDR2 SVGAGI. Trimming stripped 6 bases from V and 2 bases from J, with 11 bases between. This CDR3 has 14 amino acids. CDR3 region: CASSYRQTGNTIYF. The CDR3 bases are TGTGCCAGCAGCTATCGACAAACTGGAAACACCATATATTTT.

The chain uses TRBV29-1 and TRBJ1-2, with D unclear. V dropped 4 bases and J dropped 5 bases, with 11 bases sitting between them. Germline V CDR1 and CDR2: SQVTM, ANQGSEA. The CDR3 consists of 12 residues. The CDR3 DNA is TGCAGCGTTGGAAAAGGAGAGTATGGCTACACCTTC. It translates to CSVGKGEYGYTF.

The rearrangement links TRBV28 to TRBJ2-1; the D gene is possibly TRBD1 (5 bases). Germline assignment: CDR1 MDHEN and CDR2 SYDVKM. The CDR3 loop spans 12 amino acids. V gave up 6 bases and J gave up 4 bases, with 7 bases separating them. The CDR3 nucleotides read TGTGCCAGCAGGGGGCGATACAATGAGCAGTTCTTC. Protein: CASRGRYNEQFF. Based on the CDR3 plus reference TRBV28 and TRBJ2-1, the full variable domain is DVKVTQSSRYLVKRTGEKVFLECVQDMDHENMFWYRQDPGLGLRLIYFSYDVKMKEKGDIPEGYSVSREKKERFSLILESASTNQTSMYLCASRGRYNEQFFGPGTRLTVL.

This clone has only one observation. The V and J genes are TRBV7-3 and TRBJ2-1; TRBD2 might be the D (6 bases). The CDR3 spans 15 residues. Germline loops: CDR1 SGHTA, CDR2 FQGTGA. Trimming removed 2 bases from V and 2 bases from J, with 10 bases in between. In nucleotides, the CDR3 is TGTGCCAGCAGCTTACTTAGCGGAACCTACAATGAGCAGTTCTTC. It yields the protein CASSLLSGTYNEQFF.

This chain connects TRBV28 to TRBJ1-2; tentative D call: TRBD1 (6 bases). V shed 5 bases and J shed 4 bases, with 14 bases lying between them. There are 14 residues in the CDR3. Per germline, CDR1 MDHEN and CDR2 SYDVKM. CDR3 coding DNA: TGTGCCAGCAGTGCCAGTCCGGACAGCTATGGCTACACCTTC. It translates to CASSASPDSYGYTF.

To note about this clone: This specimen includes other DNA sequences encoding the same CDR3. The chain combines TRBV3-1 (or the pseudogene TRBV3-2) with TRBJ1-2; D ambiguous. V was trimmed by 0 bases and J by 2 bases, leaving 4 bases between them. The CDR3 has 13 residues. Germline V gene lookup returns CDR1 LGHDT and CDR2 YNNKEL (reference sequence). The CDR3 DNA sequence: TGTGCCAGCAGCCAAGAGCAGAACTATGGCTACACCTTC. Encoded protein: CASSQEQNYGYTF.

The CDR3 region has the DNA TGTGCCAGCAGTTTTCCAGGGCCCCTGAACACTGAAGCTTTCTTT. Protein: CASSFPGPLNTEAFF. The chain employs TRBV11-1 and TRBJ1-1; a weak D match, TRBD1 (5 bases). V dropped 6 bases and J dropped 0 bases, with 14 bases sitting between them. The CDR3 sequence is 15 residues long. Germline V gene lookup returns CDR1 SGHAT and CDR2 FQDESV (reference sequence).

The V gene is TRBV2, the J gene TRBJ1-2; 7 positions match TRBD1. Losses at the gene ends were 5 bases for V and 3 bases for J; bases not matched to a gene: 3. CDR3 length equals 13 residues. Per the germline V gene, CDR1 is SNHLY and CDR2 is FYNNEI. The CDR3 spells CASSRDRDYGYTF. CDR3 in DNA: TGTGCCAGCAGTAGGGACAGAGACTATGGCTACACCTTC.

The gene calls are TRBV11-2 and TRBJ1-5, with D unresolved. Trimming removed 5 bases at V and 11 bases at J, with 16 bases between. The CDR3 contains 13 residues. The germline gives CDR1 SGHAT, CDR2 FQNNGV. This CDR3 is CASSPTGEPAQHF. The CDR3 coding sequence is TGTGCCAGCAGCCCTACCGGGGAGCCAGCCCAGCATTTT.

The chain links TRBV10-3 to TRBJ1-2; a weak D match, TRBD1 (6 bases). The germline V gene encodes CDR1 ENHRY and CDR2 SYGVKD. The ends were cut back, 7 bases at V and 8 bases at J, with 20 bases in the middle. CDR3 length equals 14 residues. CDR3 in amino acids: CAINRLGQNGGYTF. As DNA, the CDR3 is TGTGCCATCAACCGACTTGGACAGAACGGCGGCTACACCTTC.

The chain combines TRBV6-2 or TRBV6-3 with TRBJ2-2; TRBD1 is a possible D gene (6 bases). The ends were cut back, 2 bases at V and 7 bases at J, with 8 bases in the middle. Germline V lookup: CDR1 MNHEY, CDR2 SVGEGT. The CDR3 has 13 amino acids. CDR3 sequence: CASSYRDIGELFF. The CDR3, as DNA: TGTGCCAGCAGTTACCGGGACATCGGGGAGCTGTTTTTT.

V and J are TRBV9 and TRBJ1-2; tentatively, D is TRBD1 (6 bases). Germline V gene sequence: CDR1 SGDLS, CDR2 YYNGEE. V gave up 3 bases and J gave up 1 base, with 10 bases separating them. CDR3 length: 14 residues. CDR3 in DNA: TGTGCCAGCAGCGCCAGGGGCTTTAACTATGGCTACACCTTC. It specifies CASSARGFNYGYTF.

V and J are TRBV27 and TRBJ2-3; D call uncertain. Germline CDR1 and CDR2: MNHEY and SMNVEV (reference sequence). The V and J ends lost 2 bases and 4 bases respectively, with 7 bases between them. This CDR3 region has 13 residues. CDR3 DNA: TGTGCCAGCAGTTTACAGGTCGCAGATACGCAGTATTTT. It yields the protein CASSLQVADTQYF.

The rearrangement uses TRBV9 and TRBJ2-1, with TRBD2 matching over 8 bases. The junction had 7 bases not matched to a gene; V was cut back by 0 bases and J by 8 bases. The germline V gene encodes CDR1 SGDLS and CDR2 YYNGEE. The CDR3 loop spans 15 amino acids. CDR3 nucleotides: TGTGCCAGCAGCGTAGGGCCAGCGGGAGAGTATGAGCAGTTCTTC. Translation: CASSVGPAGEYEQFF.

This clone was seen once. The same CDR3 arises from other DNA sequences in this sample as well. CDR3: CASSLSGGANYGYTF. In DNA, the CDR3 is TGTGCCAGCAGTTTATCCGGAGGGGCTAACTATGGCTACACCTTC. The V gene is TRBV27, the J gene TRBJ1-2, with D possibly being TRBD1 (5 bases). The germline V gene encodes CDR1 MNHEY and CDR2 SMNVEV (reference sequence). This CDR3 is 15 amino acids long. Trimming removed 0 bases from V and 0 bases from J, with 8 bases in between.

CDR3 sequence reads: CASSPPTSGSYEQFF. The CDR3 nucleotides read TGTGCCAGCAGTCCCCCGACTAGCGGGAGCTATGAGCAGTTCTTC. The chain employs TRBV28 and TRBJ2-1; TRBD2 matches 12 bases. V was pared by 5 bases and J by 8 bases, with 7 bases of the junction left unmatched. In germline, CDR1 is MDHEN, CDR2 SYDVKM. The CDR3 contains 15 residues.

The chain has TRBV7-9 and TRBJ1-4; TRBD1 aligns across 7 bases. V lost 5 bases and J lost 6; bases outside the gene matches: 6. This CDR3 contains 14 residues. The germline V gene encodes CDR1 SEHNR and CDR2 FQNEAQ (reference sequence). CDR3: CASSRQGGDEKLFF. CDR3 coding DNA: TGTGCCAGCAGCCGACAGGGAGGTGATGAAAAACTGTTTTTT.